The present T cell receptor beta chain was sequenced within a study of T-cell memory formation after mild COVID-19. On this clonotype: Antigen: not known.

The V gene lost 2 bases and the J gene lost 4 bases, with 2 bases spanning the gap. Per the germline V gene, CDR1 is MNHEY and CDR2 is SVGEGT. CDR3 length: 11 amino acids. Study results and limitations: Mainly CM and EM harbored the contracting CD4+ clones; mainly EMRA harbored the CD8+ ones.

TCRdb processed the 5' RACE reads anew with MiXCR; each CDR3 protein has one entry. Of roughly 110,000 distinct CDR3 sequences listed, around an eighth are singletons. The chain combines TRBV6-2 or TRBV6-3 with TRBJ1-2; D call uncertain. Source material: PBMCs or a T cell subset sorted from them (not recorded which). The source is an adult woman who had mild COVID-19 (a few samples of this study predate the infection). Cell type and time point are not known. The DNA for the CDR3 is TGTGCCAGCAGTTACCTCTATGGCTACACCTTC. Amino acids: CASSYLYGYTF.